The sequence of this T cell receptor (beta chain) was determined in a study of blood T cell repertoires in COVID-19. About the study: Specimens from acute and convalescent COVID-19 originated in the United States, Italy and Spain. Sample material is recorded as cDNA or gDNA derived from T cells, B-cell-depleted T cells, or PBMCs.

Methods used by the authors: Reference gene primer amplification gave estimated nucleated cell counts. The method was immunoSEQ multiplex PCR; TCRdb's version includes in-frame clones alone and lacks a portion of them. V and J calls and clone size are copied from that table; D and trimming were computed from the DNA. Of 150,000 or so clones in the sample, around 81% are singletons; the top ten hold 4%. Trimming cost V 6 bases and J 6 bases, with 11 bases left between them. This CDR3 has 13 amino acids. The sequenced material came from peripheral blood. The sequence was collected from a woman aged 55-70 years with acute or convalescent COVID-19. The chain is built from TRBV12-3 or TRBV12-4 and TRBJ2-2, with a tentative D call TRBD1 (6 bases). The CDR3: CASSTAGAGELFF. CDR3 DNA sequence: TGTGCCAGCAGCACCGCAGGGGCCGGGGAGCTGTTTTTT.